The clone carrying this TCR beta chain occurred a few times. Its antigen is currently unknown. This sample is drawn from a study of blood T cells in healthy people across ages. Study-wide points: Shifts in expanded clonotypes may have been confounded by donor CMV status, which was unknown.

Healthy Caucasian individuals from Russia aged about 6 to 95 were enrolled as donors. The use of a sample-barcoded 5' primer and a J-beta primer mix characterized a second PCR of roughly 7 to 12 cycles. TCRdb passed the 5' RACE reads through MiXCR, listing each CDR3 protein once. Of 950,000 to 1,200,000 distinct CDR3 sequences in the sample, 35% to 40% are singletons; the top ten hold 13%. Sequenced material: blood. The receptor was isolated from a man between 18 and 29 years old in good health.

CDR3 loop: CASSQEYTGEGYYGYTF. The CDR3 nucleotides read TGCGCCAGCAGCCAAGAGTACACAGGGGAGGGGTACTATGGCTACACCTTC. The chain links TRBV4-1 to TRBJ1-2; TRBD1 matches at 7 bases. Trimming took 0 bases from V and 3 from J; bases not matched to a gene: 10. Germline values: CDR1 MGHRA, CDR2 YSYEKL. The CDR3 runs to 17 residues.